The 13 T cell receptor beta chains presented below share a single source sample, sequenced in a study of OX40 agonist ivuxolimab in advanced cancers. The table came from immunoSEQ multiplex PCR; TCRdb's copy has only in-frame clones and leaves some out. The repertoire holds about 80,000 clones, with 85% to 90% as singletons. Sequencing was performed on CD4+ or CD8+ T cells sorted from blood, taken in a trial of the OX40 agonist ivuxolimab. Source of these receptors: an adult with an advanced solid tumor such as melanoma, head and neck, liver or kidney cancer.

The V call is TRBV6-1, the J call TRBJ1-5; 8 bases match TRBD1. V dropped 4 bases and J dropped 0; count of bases not matched to a gene: 11. This CDR3 is built from 18 residues. The V gene's germline CDR1 is MNHNS and CDR2 SASEGT. This chain's CDR3 is CASSGISGTGYSNQPQHF. In nucleotides, the CDR3 is TGTGCCAGCAGTGGAATATCCGGGACAGGCTATAGCAATCAGCCCCAGCATTTT.

This clone was observed once. The chain employs TRBV6-6 and TRBJ1-1; no clear D. V lost 2 bases and J 0 bases, leaving 10 bases between the germline ends. CDR1 and CDR2 from the germline V gene are MNHNY and SVGAGI (reference sequence). CDR3 size: 15 residues. The CDR3: CASSYPQQLNTEAFF. DNA of the CDR3: TGTGCCAGCAGTTACCCCCAGCAGTTGAACACTGAAGCTTTCTTT.

This rearrangement joins TRBV18 to TRBJ1-5; 10 bases align to TRBD1. The germline V gene encodes CDR1 KGHSH and CDR2 LQKENI. The ends lost 3 bases at V and 5 bases at J; junction bases unmatched: 1. CDR3 length: 14 amino acids. CDR3 region: CASSPTGGDQPQHF. The CDR3 coding sequence is TGTGCCAGCTCACCGACAGGGGGCGATCAGCCCCAGCATTTT.

This clone has a handful of counts. The V call is TRBV30, the J call TRBJ1-1; a weak D match, TRBD1 (6 bases). The CDR3 runs to 13 residues. From germline, CDR1 is GTSNPN and CDR2 SVGIG (reference sequence). CDR3: CASVGRGKTEAFF. The CDR3 nucleotides read TGTGCTTCGGTGGGCAGGGGCAAAACTGAAGCTTTCTTT.

The V and J genes are TRBV4-3 and TRBJ1-5, with no clear D. Trimming pared 0 bases from V and 5 bases from J, leaving 5 bases between. The germline gives CDR1 LGHNA, CDR2 YSLEER. This CDR3 has 13 amino acids. CDR3 loop: CASSQDGHQPQHF. CDR3 coding DNA: TGCGCCAGCAGCCAAGATGGGCATCAGCCCCAGCATTTT.

This clone has a single count. The chain combines TRBV7-3 with TRBJ1-5, with a possible D match to TRBD1 (6 bases). The germline CDR1 and CDR2 sequences are SGHTA and FQGTGA. Trimming took 8 bases from V and 6 from J, leaving 14 bases between them. This CDR3 contains 13 residues. CDR3 in DNA: TGTGCCAGCGGAAAGGACAGCTCTCAGCCCCAGCATTTT. Its translation: CASGKDSSQPQHF.

This clone was found once. V gene TRBV7-6 combines with J gene TRBJ1-2, with a tentative D call TRBD1 (5 bases). Trimming left V 5 bases short and J 4 bases short, with 26 bases between. This CDR3 is 18 amino acids long. Germline CDR1 reads SGHVS; CDR2 reads FNYEAQ. CDR3 coding DNA: TGTGCCAGCAGCCCAAAGGGGTTTCTCGTGAGTTCCTCCTATGGCTACACCTTC. It codes for CASSPKGFLVSSSYGYTF.

V usage is TRBV29-1 and J usage is TRBJ1-2; TRBD1 matches at 9 bases. V gave up 5 bases and J gave up 4 bases; unmatched junction bases: 5. Germline V lookup: CDR1 SQVTM, CDR2 ANQGSEA. This CDR3 contains 13 residues. For the CDR3, the DNA is TGCAGCGTTTTGGACAGGGGAGGCTATGGCTACACCTTC. It is translated as CSVLDRGGYGYTF. The variable domain in full, completed from reference TRBV29-1 and TRBJ1-2, reads SAVISQKPSRDICQRGTSLTIQCQVDSQVTMMFWYRQQPGQSLTLIATANQGSEATYESGFVIDKFPISRPNLTFSTLTVSNMSPEDSSIYLCSVLDRGGYGYTFGSGTRLTVV.

A single count supports this clone. The chain links TRBV6-6 to TRBJ2-1, with 8 bases aligning to TRBD2. In germline, CDR1 is MNHNY, CDR2 SVGAGI (reference sequence). The V segment lost 4 bases and the J segment 8 bases; nucleotides outside the gene matches: 7. The CDR3 is made up of 14 amino acids. The CDR3 bases are TGTGCCAGCAGTTCCACGGGGGGGCCGGATGAGCAGTTCTTC. Its protein product is CASSSTGGPDEQFF.

The chain links TRBV19 to TRBJ1-3, with 10 nucleotides matching TRBD1. Germline V gene data show CDR1 as LNHDA and CDR2 as SQIVND (reference sequence). The CDR3 runs 18 residues. V trimming: 3 bases; J trimming: 0 bases; junction bases outside the gene matches: 8. Here the CDR3 DNA reads TGTGCCAGTAGTATTGGGGACAGGGGTAGGGGCTCTGGAAACACCATATATTTT. Amino acids: CASSIGDRGRGSGNTIYF.

The chain carries TRBV28 and TRBJ2-6; unclear D gene. V dropped 5 bases and J dropped 4 bases, with 12 bases sitting between them. The CDR3 consists of 15 residues. In germline, CDR1 is MDHEN, CDR2 SYDVKM. The CDR3: CASSRTRAGANVLTF. CDR3 nucleotide sequence: TGTGCCAGCAGTAGGACCCGTGCAGGGGCCAACGTCCTGACTTTC.

V gene TRBV9 combines with J gene TRBJ1-2; possibly TRBD1 for D (5 bases). The germline CDR1 and CDR2 sequences are SGDLS and YYNGEE. There are 12 residues in the CDR3. Trimming pared 10 bases from V and 2 bases from J, leaving 12 bases between. CDR3 DNA sequence: TGTGCCTCCCAACGGGGGAACTATGGCTACACCTTC. This gives the protein CASQRGNYGYTF.

CDR3 sequence reads: CASSRATNEKLFF. The CDR3 nucleotides read TGTGCCAGCAGCCGAGCAACTAATGAAAAACTGTTTTTT. The V gene is TRBV14, the J gene TRBJ1-4; D ambiguous. The ends were cut back, 4 bases at V and 0 bases at J, with 3 bases in the middle. The CDR3 has 13 amino acids. In germline, CDR1 is SGHDN, CDR2 FVKESK. Variable domain in full (rest from reference TRBV14 and TRBJ1-4): EAGVTQFPSHSVIEKGQTVTLRCDPISGHDNLYWYRRVMGKEIKFLLHFVKESKQDESGMPNNRFLAERTGGTYSTLKVQPAELEDSGVYFCASSRATNEKLFFGSGTQLSVL.